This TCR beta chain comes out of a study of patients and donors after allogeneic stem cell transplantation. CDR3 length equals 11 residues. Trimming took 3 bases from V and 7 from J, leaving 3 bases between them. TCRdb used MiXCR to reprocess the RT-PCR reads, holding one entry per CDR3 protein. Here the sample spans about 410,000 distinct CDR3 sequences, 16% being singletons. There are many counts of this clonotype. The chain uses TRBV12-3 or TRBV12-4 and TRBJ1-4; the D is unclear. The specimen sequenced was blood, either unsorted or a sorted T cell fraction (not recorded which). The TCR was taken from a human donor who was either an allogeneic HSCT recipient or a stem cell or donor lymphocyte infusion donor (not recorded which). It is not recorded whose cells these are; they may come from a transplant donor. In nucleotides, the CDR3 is TGTGCCAGCAGTTTTGGTGAAAAACTGTTTTTT. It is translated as CASSFGEKLFF.